What follows are 24 T cell receptor beta chains derived from one specimen sequenced in a study of T cell changes during pregnancy in multiple sclerosis. TCRdb's table, derived via immunoSEQ multiplex PCR, lists solely in-frame clones and lacks some. The table has around 58,000 clones, 75% to 95% seen once; the top ten hold roughly 0.48%. Sequencing was performed on CD4+ T cells from peripheral blood mononuclear cells, taken after pregnancy. All receptors derive from a female donor in good health, enrolled as a control in a pregnancy study.

The CDR3 region is CASSRQISNQPQHF. CDR3 sequence (DNA): TGTGCCAGCAGTAGACAGATTAGCAATCAGCCCCAGCATTTT. The chain uses TRBV2 and TRBJ1-5; possible D gene TRBD1, 5 bases. Germline V CDR1 and CDR2: SNHLY, FYNNEI. Trimming left V 5 bases short and J 0 bases short, with 8 bases between. The CDR3 length is 14 residues.

The V and J genes are TRBV27 and TRBJ1-2, with D maybe TRBD1 (6 bases). The V end lost 3 bases, the J end lost 7 bases, and 15 bases lay between the germline ends. The CDR3 consists of 14 residues. Germline V gives CDR1 MNHEY, CDR2 SMNVEV (reference sequence). The CDR3 is CASSFGQGQGGYTF. The CDR3 region has the DNA TGTGCCAGCAGTTTCGGGCAGGGGCAGGGTGGCTACACCTTC.

DNA for the CDR3: TGTGCCAGCCGAACCGATTTGTCGGGAGGCCGTAGCTCTGGAAACACCATATATTTT. This sequence encodes CASRTDLSGGRSSGNTIYF. The V and J genes are TRBV2 and TRBJ1-3; no firm D call. CDR3 length equals 19 residues. V gave up 8 bases and J gave up 0 bases, with 26 bases separating them. In germline, CDR1 is SNHLY, CDR2 FYNNEI. The variable domain in full, completed from reference TRBV2 and TRBJ1-3, reads EPEVTQTPSHQVTQMGQEVILRCVPISNHLYFYWYRQILGQKVEFLVSFYNNEISEKSEIFDDQFSVERPDGSNFTLKIRSTKLEDSAMYFCASRTDLSGGRSSGNTIYFGEGSWLTVV.

The chain recombines TRBV4-2 with TRBJ1-2; the D gene is possibly TRBD1 (6 bases). Germline CDR1 is LGHNA and CDR2 is YNFKEQ. The CDR3 runs to 16 residues. V was cut by 3 bases and J by 8 bases, with 22 bases left in between. The CDR3 nucleotides are TGTGCCAGCAGCCAGATTGGACAGCCTCCCCCCGGGGGCTACACCTTC. Its protein is CASSQIGQPPPGGYTF.

The chain employs TRBV30 and TRBJ2-1; 12 bases agree with TRBD1. Trimming at V came to 1 base and at J to 8 bases, leaving 6 bases not matched to a gene. The length of the CDR3 is 15 residues. The germline V gene encodes CDR1 GTSNPN and CDR2 SVGIG (reference sequence). The CDR3 loop is CAWSGGQGAFDEQFF. CDR3 DNA sequence: TGTGCCTGGAGTGGGGGACAGGGGGCTTTCGATGAGCAGTTCTTC.

The chain uses TRBV11-2 and TRBJ1-6; weak D call: TRBD1 (5 bases). V shed 8 bases and J shed 10 bases, with 15 bases lying between them. Germline CDR1 is SGHAT and CDR2 is FQNNGV. The CDR3 consists of 13 residues. The CDR3, as DNA: TGTGCCAGCGGGGCCGGGGGAACCTCACCCCTCCACTTT. Amino acid sequence: CASGAGGTSPLHF.

The chain combines TRBV9 with TRBJ2-2, with 7 bases that match TRBD1. The CDR3 is made up of 16 amino acids. The J segment lost 1 base and the V segment lost 0 bases, leaving 3 bases of the junction unmatched. Germline V gives CDR1 SGDLS, CDR2 YYNGEE. The CDR3 sequence is CASSVVAGGNTGELFF. In DNA, the CDR3 is TGTGCCAGCAGCGTAGTGGCAGGGGGGAACACCGGGGAGCTGTTTTTT.

The chain is built from TRBV7-3 and TRBJ2-7; TRBD2 agrees at 11 bases. The CDR3 spans 18 residues. V shed 5 bases, J shed 7 bases, and the junction held 19 bases outside the gene matches. Germline CDR1 SGHTA, CDR2 FQGTGA. CDR3 DNA: TGTGCCAGCAGCCAACTAGCGGGGGTTTTCCTGCCCCTACGAGAGCAGTACTTC. The encoded protein is CASSQLAGVFLPLREQYF.

The chain uses TRBV7-9 and TRBJ2-3, with 12 bases aligning to TRBD2. Looked up from germline, CDR1 is SEHNR and CDR2 is FQNEAQ (reference sequence). Trimming cost V 5 bases and J 6 bases; bases outside gene matches: 12. The CDR3 consists of 17 residues. In nucleotides, the CDR3 is TGTGCCAGCAGCCCACGAGGGCTAGCGGGGGGGCGGGATACGCAGTATTTT. Protein sequence: CASSPRGLAGGRDTQYF.

The V and J genes are TRBV5-1 and TRBJ2-7; 7 bases align to TRBD2. The CDR3 is made up of 13 amino acids. V gave up 7 bases and J gave up 3 bases; unmatched junction bases: 7. Germline V gene data show CDR1 as SGHRS and CDR2 as YFSETQ. The CDR3 nucleotides are TGCGCCAGCCGGGGGGACTCTCACTACGAGCAGTACTTC. It yields the protein CASRGDSHYEQYF.

The V gene is TRBV13, the J gene TRBJ1-2; TRBD1 matches 7 bases. Germline CDR1 reads PRHDT; CDR2 reads FYEKMQ (reference sequence). V trimming: 1 base; J trimming: 2 bases; junction bases outside the gene matches: 4. The CDR3 is 15 amino acids. CDR3 sequence (DNA): TGTGCCAGCAGCTTAGCCGGGACAGCCAACTATGGCTACACCTTC. Amino acids: CASSLAGTANYGYTF.

This chain links TRBV7-3 with TRBJ2-3; tentatively, D is TRBD2 (5 bases). This CDR3 has 14 residues. CDR1 is SGHTA and CDR2 is FQGTGA in the germline V gene. V was trimmed by 6 bases and J by 12 bases, leaving 22 bases between them. Here the CDR3 DNA reads TGTGCCAGCAGAACCCCTCGACCGGGAATCCCCCAGTATTTT. Translated, it gives CASRTPRPGIPQYF.

This chain links TRBV30 with TRBJ1-1; 11 bases are a match to TRBD1. The CDR3 is 16 amino acids. The germline V gene has CDR1 GTSNPN and CDR2 SVGIG (reference sequence). The trim removed 6 bases at V and 1 base at J, leaving 10 bases unmatched. CDR3 in amino acids: CACVRDRGLKNTEAFF. The CDR3 bases are TGTGCCTGCGTCCGGGACAGGGGGTTAAAGAACACTGAAGCTTTCTTT.

V gene TRBV1 combines with J gene TRBJ2-7; TRBD1, the table's D call, lacks a check against the DNA. TRBV1 is classified as a pseudogene. The CDR3 consists of 18 residues. The CDR3: CTSNVPGQGMNRSYEQYF. CDR3 nucleotide sequence: TGCACCAGCAACGTCCCGGGACAGGGGATGAATCGCTCCTACGAGCAGTACTTC.

V is TRBV2 and J is TRBJ1-3, with a tentative D call TRBD1 (5 bases). The CDR3 is 16 residues long. Between the trimmed V and J ends, which lost 1 base and 5 bases, there was a span of 15 bases. CDR1 is SNHLY and CDR2 is FYNNEI in the germline V gene. The CDR3 region is CASSEGGTGRRNTIYF. CDR3 DNA: TGTGCCAGCAGTGAAGGAGGAACAGGCCGCAGAAACACCATATATTTT.

The rearrangement joins TRBV11-2 to TRBJ1-1; tentative D call: TRBD1 (6 bases). Trimming removed 5 bases from V and 1 base from J, with 14 bases in between. Germline V gene sequence: CDR1 SGHAT, CDR2 FQNNGV. CDR3 length: 15 residues. The CDR3, as DNA: TGTGCCAGCAGCGTAATACAGGGAAAGAACACTGAAGCTTTCTTT. It specifies CASSVIQGKNTEAFF.

The chain uses TRBV5-5 and TRBJ1-2; the match to TRBD1 covers 7 bases. V shed 2 bases, J shed 6 bases, and the junction held 4 bases outside the gene matches. The CDR3 consists of 13 residues. CDR1 and CDR2 from the germline V gene are SGHKS and YYEKEE (reference sequence). CDR3 sequence: CASSFRGADGYTF. The CDR3 bases are TGTGCCAGCAGCTTCAGGGGGGCGGATGGCTACACCTTC.

The chain couples TRBV11-2 to TRBJ1-1, with 7 bases matching TRBD1. The CDR3 length is 13 residues. After removal of 6 bases from V and 3 bases from J, the junction contained 4 bases not matched to a gene. Germline V gene lookup returns CDR1 SGHAT and CDR2 FQNNGV. This CDR3 reads CASSKQGYTEAFF. CDR3 sequence (DNA): TGTGCCAGCAGTAAACAGGGGTACACTGAAGCTTTCTTT.

The J gene is TRBJ1-2, the V gene TRBV7-2, with 8 bases identical to TRBD1. CDR1 is SGHTA, CDR2 FQGNSA, per germline. CDR3 size: 14 residues. V trimming: 5 bases; J trimming: 7 bases; junction bases outside the gene matches: 9. The CDR3 region has the DNA TGTGCCAGCAGCCCGTTGACAGGGGTGGGTGGCTACACCTTC. This encodes CASSPLTGVGGYTF.

CDR3 residues: CASSPDSEQFF. CDR3 sequence (DNA): TGTGCCAGCAGCCCGGACAGTGAGCAGTTCTTC. The rearrangement uses TRBV7-3 and TRBJ2-1, with a weak D call TRBD1 (6 bases). Trimming cost V 5 bases and J 9 bases, with 8 bases left between them. The CDR3 has 11 amino acids. Germline CDR1 is SGHTA and CDR2 is FQGTGA.

V usage is TRBV6-6 and J usage is TRBJ1-1; D call uncertain. Trimming cost V 5 bases and J 4 bases, with 20 bases left between them. The CDR3 extends over 16 amino acids. CDR1 and CDR2 from the germline V gene are MNHNY and SVGAGI (reference sequence). The CDR3 DNA is TGTGCCAGCAGTCCCCCCCAGTTGGGGAGGAGCACTGAAGCTTTCTTT. This translates into CASSPPQLGRSTEAFF.

The CDR3 region has the DNA TGCGCCAGCAGCGCGGCTACAGGGGGGGGGACCCAGTACTTC. The encoded protein is CASSAATGGGTQYF. The chain uses TRBV5-1 and TRBJ2-5, with D possibly matching TRBD1 (8 bases). Germline loops: CDR1 SGHRS, CDR2 YFSETQ. The CDR3 contains 14 residues. Trimming shortened V by 4 bases and J by 7 bases, and 17 bases separated the two germline ends.

This clone was counted a single time. The rearrangement joins TRBV11-3 to TRBJ2-7, with 8 bases that match TRBD1. CDR1 and CDR2 from the germline V gene are SGHNT and YENEEA. V lost 1 base and J lost 3; bases outside the gene matches: 8. The CDR3 contains 16 residues. DNA for the CDR3: TGTGCCAGCAGCTTAGGGGAGACAGGGGATTTCTACGAGCAGTACTTC. Its translation is CASSLGETGDFYEQYF.

The gene calls are TRBV2 and TRBJ2-5; 7 nucleotides agree with TRBD1. CDR3 size: 18 residues. Germline lookup yields CDR1 SNHLY and CDR2 FYNNEI. V was pared by 6 bases and J by 4 bases, with 20 bases of the junction left unmatched. CDR3 residues: CASRSRQGVGSSRETQYF. Here the CDR3 DNA reads TGTGCCAGCAGATCCAGACAGGGCGTTGGTAGCTCCCGAGAGACCCAGTACTTC. Looking up the rest from reference TRBV2 and TRBJ2-5 gives the full variable domain: EPEVTQTPSHQVTQMGQEVILRCVPISNHLYFYWYRQILGQKVEFLVSFYNNEISEKSEIFDDQFSVERPDGSNFTLKIRSTKLEDSAMYFCASRSRQGVGSSRETQYFGPGTRLLVL.